Below, one T cell receptor beta chain is given with its context. This sample is part of a study of OX40 agonist ivuxolimab in advanced cancers. Study-level background: The dose of intravenous ivuxolimab that patients received every 2 weeks ranged from 0.01 to 10 mg/kg. Eligibility admitted prior anti-PD-1, anti-PD-L1 or anti-CTLA-4 therapy; roughly 39% had some.

The CDR3 length is 14 residues. V lost 2 bases to trimming and J lost 5 bases, with 14 bases between them. Per the germline V gene, CDR1 is SGHRS and CDR2 is YFSETQ. Produced via immunoSEQ multiplex PCR; TCRdb's table is partial and in-frame only. The table lists over 25,000 clones, approximately 81% of them singletons. The input for sequencing was CD4+ or CD8+ T cells sorted from blood, taken in a trial of the OX40 agonist ivuxolimab. The rearrangement links TRBV5-1 to TRBJ2-7; the D is unclear. This sequence originates from an adult with an advanced solid tumor such as melanoma, head and neck, liver or kidney cancer. CDR3 sequence (DNA): TGCGCCAGCAGCTTTCATGACCCATTGGACGAGCAGTACTTC. Encoded protein: CASSFHDPLDEQYF. Full variable domain (outside the CDR3, taken from reference TRBV5-1 and TRBJ2-7): KAGVTQTPRYLIKTRGQQVTLSCSPISGHRSVSWYQQTPGQGLQFLFEYFSETQRNKGNFPGRFSGRQFSNSRSEMNVSTLELGDSALYLCASSFHDPLDEQYFGPGTRLTVT.